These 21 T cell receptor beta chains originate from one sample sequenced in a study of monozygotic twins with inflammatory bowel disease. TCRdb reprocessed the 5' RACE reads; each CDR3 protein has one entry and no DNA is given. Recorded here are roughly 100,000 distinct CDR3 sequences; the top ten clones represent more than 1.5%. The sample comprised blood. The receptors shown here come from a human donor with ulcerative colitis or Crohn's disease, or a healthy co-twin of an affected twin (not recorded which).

The CDR3 here is CASNRQGLDEQYF. The genes are TRBV2 and TRBJ2-7; TCRdb picks TRBD1, but there is no DNA to check that call. The V gene's germline CDR1 is SNHLY and CDR2 FYNNEI. There are 13 residues in the CDR3.

The chain's CDR3 is CASKPIRGRAGNEQFF. V and J are TRBV10-2 and TRBJ2-1; TCRdb lists TRBD2, though no DNA is available to test this call. The CDR3 sequence is 16 residues long. CDR1 is WSHSY and CDR2 is SAAADI in the germline V gene.

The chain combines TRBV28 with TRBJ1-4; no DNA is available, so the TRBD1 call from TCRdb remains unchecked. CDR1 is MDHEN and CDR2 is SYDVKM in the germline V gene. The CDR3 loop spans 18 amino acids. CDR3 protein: CASSPYGQGATYREKLFF.

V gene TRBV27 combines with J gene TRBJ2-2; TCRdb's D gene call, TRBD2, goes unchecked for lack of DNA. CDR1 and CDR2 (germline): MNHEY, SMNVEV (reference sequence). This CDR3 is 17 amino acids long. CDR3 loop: CASSRPGLAGGTGELFF.

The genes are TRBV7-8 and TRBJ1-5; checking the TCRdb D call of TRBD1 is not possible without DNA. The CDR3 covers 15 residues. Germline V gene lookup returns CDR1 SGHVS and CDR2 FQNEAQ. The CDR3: CASTRQGKGNQPQHF.

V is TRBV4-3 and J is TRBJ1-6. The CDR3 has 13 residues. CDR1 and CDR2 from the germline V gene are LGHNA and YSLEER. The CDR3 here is CASSQERNSPLHF.

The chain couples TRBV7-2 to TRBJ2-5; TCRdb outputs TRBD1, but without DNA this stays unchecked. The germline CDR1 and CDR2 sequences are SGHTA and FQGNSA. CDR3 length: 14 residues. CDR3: CASSSGQPRETQYF.

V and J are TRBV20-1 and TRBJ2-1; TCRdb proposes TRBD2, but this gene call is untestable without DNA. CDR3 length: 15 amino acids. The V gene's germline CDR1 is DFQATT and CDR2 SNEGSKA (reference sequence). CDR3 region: CSAPMTSGSYNEQFF.

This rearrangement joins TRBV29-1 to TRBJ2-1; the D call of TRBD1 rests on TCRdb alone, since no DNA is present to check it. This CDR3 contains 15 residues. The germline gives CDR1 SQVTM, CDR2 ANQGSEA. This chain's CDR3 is CSVVGWGPPYNEQFF.

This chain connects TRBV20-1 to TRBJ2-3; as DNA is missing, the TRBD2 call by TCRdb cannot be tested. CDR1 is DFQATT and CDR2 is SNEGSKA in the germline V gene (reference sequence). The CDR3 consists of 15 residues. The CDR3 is CSAIVLALNTDTQYF.

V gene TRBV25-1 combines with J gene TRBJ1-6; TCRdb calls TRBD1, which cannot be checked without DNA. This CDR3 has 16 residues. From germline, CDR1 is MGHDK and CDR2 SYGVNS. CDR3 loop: CASRGGGTGNNSPLHF.

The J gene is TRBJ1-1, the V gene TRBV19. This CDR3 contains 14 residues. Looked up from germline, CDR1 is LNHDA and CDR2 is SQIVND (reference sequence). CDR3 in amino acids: CASSYVGLNTEAFF.

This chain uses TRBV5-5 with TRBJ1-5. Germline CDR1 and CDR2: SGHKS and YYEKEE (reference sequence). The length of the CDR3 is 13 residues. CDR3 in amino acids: CASSTNQRQPQHF. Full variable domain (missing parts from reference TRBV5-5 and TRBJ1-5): DAGVTQSPTHLIKTRGQQVTLRCSPISGHKSVSWYQQVLGQGPQFIFQYYEKEERGRGNFPDRFSARQFPNYSSELNVNALLLGDSALYLCASSTNQRQPQHFGDGTRLSIL.

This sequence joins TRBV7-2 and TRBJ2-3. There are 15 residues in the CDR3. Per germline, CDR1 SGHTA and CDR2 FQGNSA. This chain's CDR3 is CASSVSGTYTDTQYF.

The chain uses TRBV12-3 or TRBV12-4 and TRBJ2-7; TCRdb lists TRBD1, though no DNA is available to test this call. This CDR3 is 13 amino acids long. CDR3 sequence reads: CASSAGQFYEQYF.

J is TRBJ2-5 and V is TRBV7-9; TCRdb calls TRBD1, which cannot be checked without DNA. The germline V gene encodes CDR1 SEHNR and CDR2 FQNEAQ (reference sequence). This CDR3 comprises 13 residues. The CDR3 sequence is CASSSDREETQYF. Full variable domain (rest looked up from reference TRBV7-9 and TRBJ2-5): DTGVSQNPRHKITKRGQNVTFRCDPISEHNRLYWYRQTLGQGPEFLTYFQNEAQLEKSRLLSDRFSAERPKGSFSTLEIQRTEQGDSAMYLCASSSDREETQYFGPGTRLLVL.

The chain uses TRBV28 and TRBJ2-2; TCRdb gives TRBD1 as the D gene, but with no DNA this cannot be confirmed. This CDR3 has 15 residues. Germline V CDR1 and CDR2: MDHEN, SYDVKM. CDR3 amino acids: CASKTGTGKTGELFF.

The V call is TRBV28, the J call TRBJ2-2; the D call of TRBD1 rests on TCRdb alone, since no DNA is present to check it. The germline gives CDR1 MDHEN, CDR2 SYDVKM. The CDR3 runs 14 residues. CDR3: CALRGTLNTGELFF.

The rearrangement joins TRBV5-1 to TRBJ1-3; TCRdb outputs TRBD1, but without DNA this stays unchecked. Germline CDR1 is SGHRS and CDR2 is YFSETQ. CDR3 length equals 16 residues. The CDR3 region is CASSLGGQRNGNTIYF. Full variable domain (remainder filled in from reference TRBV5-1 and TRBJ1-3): KAGVTQTPRYLIKTRGQQVTLSCSPISGHRSVSWYQQTPGQGLQFLFEYFSETQRNKGNFPGRFSGRQFSNSRSEMNVSTLELGDSALYLCASSLGGQRNGNTIYFGEGSWLTVV.

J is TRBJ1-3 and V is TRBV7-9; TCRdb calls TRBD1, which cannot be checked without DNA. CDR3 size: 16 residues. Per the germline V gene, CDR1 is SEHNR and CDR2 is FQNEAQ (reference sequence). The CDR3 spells CASSTLQALSGNTIYF.

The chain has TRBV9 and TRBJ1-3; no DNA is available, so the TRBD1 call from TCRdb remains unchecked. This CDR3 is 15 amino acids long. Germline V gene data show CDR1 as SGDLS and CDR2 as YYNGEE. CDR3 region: CASSVGDRAGNTIYF.